Listed below are T cell receptor beta chains from one sample, sequenced in a study of blood T cell repertoires in COVID-19. TCRdb's table, derived via immunoSEQ multiplex PCR, lists solely in-frame clones and lacks some. This sample has roughly 260,000 clones, with approximately 92% found just once. The sample consisted of peripheral blood. These receptors originate from a person aged 18 to 30 with COVID-19, enrolled during active disease. Each CDR3 is given without its conserved first and last residue.

CDR3aa | v_gene
ATSRDLASRQF | TRBV15
ASSHQGGSGMLETQY | TRBV7-2
ASSPGAGVLYEQY | TRBV19
ASKTRTGTYEQY | TRBV6-5
ASSLGPGDNEQF | TRBV5-4
ATSRGGSGQSGSRYEQY | TRBV15
ASSLMTGVEETQY | TRBV5-5
ASSRTYSNQPQH | TRBV5-6
ASSYSGTSYEQY | TRBV27
ASSLGGLSSEQF | TRBV11-3
ASSPVPSGLYEQY | TRBV3-1/TRBV3-2
AISDLAGKGYEQY | TRBV10-3
ASSSYYNEQF | TRBV5-4
AWPEFHTGQNAEAF | TRBV30
ASSSRDRNTGELF | TRBV13
ASSQGGQVSHH | TRBV3-1/TRBV3-2
ATWSGVGDTQY | TRBV24-1
ASSPLTGDYEQY | TRBV6-2/TRBV6-3
ASSPPEVAGGGEQY | TRBV5-4
ASSQSRAPPPDTQY | TRBV4-1
ASSLVGTGSTGELF | TRBV5-1
ASSWTSGRAKFYEQY | TRBV27
ASTTTGPGNTIY | TRBV19
ASSPESNYGYT | TRBV18
ASSLTGLPYEQY | TRBV6-5
ASSLGDRVRSTDTQY | TRBV7-2
ASTRQYEQY | TRBV5-8
ASRLAQREGSYNEQF | TRBV12-2
ASSLDRSGPQD | TRBV11-2
ATSDNPGTRVFQEQF | TRBV24-1
ATSRGGADTIY | TRBV15
ASSHGQKNEKLF | TRBV3-1/TRBV3-2
ASSSASGSLNNEQF | TRBV19
ASSFAGEQETQY | TRBV5-4
ASSLSGQGNTIY | TRBV28
ASSPTGMGNQPQH | TRBV6-5
ASSFSSSTDTQY | TRBV5-1
ASSQDRITRGEQF | TRBV4-3
ASSPPPGGGRSYEQY | TRBV27
ASSQDGGSGDEQY | TRBV4-1
AWSVSRGLQETQY | TRBV30
ASSLGTGEYYGYT | TRBV13
ASSIRQDGYT | TRBV19
ASSLSTGFYEQY | TRBV19
ASSSAGNYGYT | TRBV6-5
ASPGAKRAGELF | TRBV7-9
ASSSSRGNYGYT | TRBV6-6
ASSLSTGMAF | TRBV27